Only one count was recorded for the clone carrying this TCR beta chain. The PCR was carried out with 60 Vbeta primers and 13 Jbeta primers. Some clones are missing from TCRdb's copy, which holds only in-frame ones; the method was immunoSEQ multiplex PCR. The repertoire has about 170,000 clones, approximately 81% of them found once; the top ten carry about 1.5%. The sample originates from a study of cytomegalovirus exposure and HLA in healthy donors. The V and J ends lost 1 base and 7 bases respectively, with 18 bases between them. The CDR3 runs to 16 residues. Germline V gives CDR1 SGHTS, CDR2 YDEGEE.

The V gene is TRBV5-8, the J gene TRBJ1-5, with a possible D match to TRBD1 (5 bases). The TCR was taken from a male donor in good health and CMV-seronegative. Sequencing was done on a sample of PBMCs. The CDR3 nucleotides are TGTGCCAGCAGCTTGTATAGGGGCGGGGTAGTGCAGCCCCAGCATTTT. Its protein is CASSLYRGGVVQPQHF.